The rows below give T cell receptor beta chains drawn from one sample of a study of T cells in localized non-small cell lung cancer. Sequenced by immunoSEQ multiplex PCR; TCRdb stores in-frame clones only, minus some. The sample shows 65,000 to 80,000 clones, about 81% of them seen only once. The specimen was peripheral blood, collected before any cancer treatment. All receptors come from a female donor of 60 years or more with stage I lung adenocarcinoma. Each CDR3 is given with its conserved first and last residue. D genes are given only for firm matches. Expanded clones get a size class; other rows say once, few or many, or leave the size out.

j_gene,abundance,d_gene,v_gene,CDR3aa,CDR3nt
TRBJ1-5,-,TRBD1,TRBV15,CATSREFGRGTRGVQPQHF,TGTGCCACCAGCAGAGAATTTGGGCGTGGAACCAGGGGGGTTCAGCCCCAGCATTTT
TRBJ1-1,few,-,TRBV6-1,CASSEWAVNTEAFF,TGTGCCAGCAGTGAATGGGCGGTGAACACTGAAGCTTTCTTT
TRBJ2-1,-,TRBD2,TRBV18,CASSPITSGGNEQFF,TGTGCCAGCTCACCAATTACTAGCGGGGGGAATGAGCAGTTCTTC
TRBJ1-4,-,TRBD1,TRBV10-3,CAISTGTGGEKLFF,TGTGCCATCAGTACCGGGACAGGGGGTGAAAAACTGTTTTTT
TRBJ2-7,-,-,TRBV27,CASSSMDSTYEQYF,TGTGCCAGCAGTTCTATGGACAGTACCTACGAGCAGTACTTC
TRBJ2-1,many,-,TRBV2,CASSEGTRGVTEQFF,TGTGCCAGCAGTGAGGGTACTAGGGGGGTTACTGAGCAGTTCTTC
TRBJ2-7,once,TRBD1,TRBV6-5,CASRGTGLYEQYF,TGTGCCAGCAGGGGGACAGGGTTATACGAGCAGTACTTC
TRBJ1-1,-,-,TRBV7-9,CASSLIANTEAFF,TGTGCCAGCAGCCTGATAGCGAACACTGAAGCTTTCTTT
TRBJ2-5,-,-,TRBV28,CASREGGRDKEQYF,TGTGCCAGCCGCGAAGGGGGGCGGGACAAGGAGCAGTACTTC
TRBJ2-1,-,TRBD2,TRBV7-8,CASSLAGGTSGGAEQFF,TGTGCCAGCAGCTTAGCTGGCGGGACTAGCGGGGGGGCTGAGCAGTTCTTC
TRBJ1-2,-,-,TRBV29-1,CSVEGGQDYGYTF,TGCAGCGTTGAAGGGGGGCAGGACTATGGCTACACCTTC
TRBJ2-7,-,-,TRBV6-6,CASSYDSGVGEQYF,TGTGCCAGCAGTTACGACTCCGGGGTGGGCGAGCAGTACTTC
TRBJ1-1,-,-,TRBV5-4,CASSLLAGANTEAFF,TGTGCCAGCAGCTTGTTAGCGGGAGCGAACACTGAAGCTTTCTTT
TRBJ1-5,-,-,TRBV19,CASSIRTEYSNQPQHF,TGTGCCAGTAGTATTCGGACAGAATATAGCAATCAGCCCCAGCATTTT
TRBJ1-1,-,TRBD1,TRBV19,CASSFGTGDGNTEAFF,TGTGCCAGTAGTTTCGGGACAGGGGATGGGAACACTGAAGCTTTCTTT
TRBJ2-1,-,-,TRBV19,CASSYGRSWDPYNEQFF,TGTGCCAGTAGTTATGGACGGTCCTGGGATCCCTACAATGAGCAGTTCTTC
TRBJ2-1,-,TRBD2,TRBV4-3,CASSPKRGAGDEQFF,TGCGCCAGCAGCCCCAAGCGGGGAGCTGGCGATGAGCAGTTCTTC
TRBJ2-6,-,-,TRBV9,CASSVAGYSGANVLTF,TGTGCCAGCAGCGTAGCCGGTTACTCTGGGGCCAACGTCCTGACTTTC
TRBJ1-5,-,-,TRBV6-6,CASRIQGSQPQHF,TGTGCCAGCAGAATACAGGGAAGTCAGCCCCAGCATTTT
TRBJ2-3,-,-,TRBV9,CASSVRSGDMRDTQYF,TGTGCCAGCAGCGTCCGATCCGGGGACATGAGGGATACGCAGTATTTT
TRBJ2-5,-,-,TRBV7-2,CASSPMSGAGIEETQYF,TGTGCCAGCAGCCCCATGTCAGGGGCAGGGATAGAAGAGACCCAGTACTTC
TRBJ2-1,once,TRBD1,TRBV19,CASRERQGSSYNEQFF,TGTGCCAGTAGAGAAAGACAGGGCAGCTCCTACAATGAGCAGTTCTTC
TRBJ1-2,-,-,TRBV25-1,CASSEEVSYGYTF,TGTGCCAGCAGTGAAGAGGTATCCTATGGCTACACCTTC
TRBJ2-1,few,TRBD2,TRBV9,CASSSSGTINNEQFF,TGTGCCAGCAGCTCAAGCGGGACTATCAACAATGAGCAGTTCTTC
TRBJ2-1,-,TRBD1,TRBV28,CASRRQGYNEQFF,TGTGCCAGCAGGAGACAGGGCTACAATGAGCAGTTCTTC
TRBJ2-1,-,TRBD1,TRBV6-1,CASSTDRGIYNEQFF,TGTGCCAGCAGTACCGACAGGGGCATTTACAATGAGCAGTTCTTC
TRBJ1-5,-,-,TRBV11-1,CASSLEMGGPQHF,TGTGCCAGCAGCTTAGAAATGGGGGGGCCCCAGCATTTT
TRBJ2-2,-,-,TRBV11-3,CASREQANTGELFF,TGTGCCAGCCGAGAACAGGCGAACACCGGGGAGCTGTTTTTT
TRBJ1-3,-,-,TRBV18,CASSPPSGGASSGNTIYF,TGTGCCAGCTCACCGCCCTCTGGGGGGGCAAGCTCTGGAAACACCATATATTTT
TRBJ2-1,-,TRBD2,TRBV19,CASTGLADYNEQFF,TGTGCCAGTACAGGACTAGCCGACTACAATGAGCAGTTCTTC
TRBJ1-1,-,-,TRBV6-1,CASTKAGENTEAFF,TGTGCCAGCACTAAGGCAGGGGAGAACACTGAAGCTTTCTTT
TRBJ2-7,-,TRBD1,TRBV28,CASSFLGQLTYEQYF,TGTGCCAGCAGTTTTCTGGGACAGCTAACCTACGAGCAGTACTTC
TRBJ1-5,-,TRBD1,TRBV19,CASSPGQVSQPQHF,TGTGCCAGTAGTCCGGGACAGGTTTCACAGCCCCAGCATTTT
TRBJ2-7,-,-,TRBV10-3,CAISESGYEQYF,TGTGCCATCAGTGAGTCTGGGTACGAGCAGTACTTC
TRBJ2-5,-,-,TRBV27,CASSSRTARETQYF,TGTGCCAGCAGTTCACGGACAGCTCGGGAGACCCAGTACTTC
TRBJ2-5,-,TRBD1,TRBV11-2,CASSLGTGEEETQYF,TGTGCCAGCAGCTTGGGGACAGGGGAAGAAGAGACCCAGTACTTC
TRBJ2-7,-,TRBD2,TRBV7-2,CASSLLAASSYEQYF,TGTGCCAGCAGCTTGCTAGCGGCTAGCTCCTACGAGCAGTACTTC
TRBJ2-7,-,TRBD2,TRBV6-6,CASSSSGGSYEQYF,TGTGCCAGCTCTTCTAGCGGGGGCTCCTACGAGCAGTACTTC
TRBJ2-1,few,TRBD2,TRBV11-3,CASSLGAGGPMNEQFF,TGTGCCAGCAGCTTAGGTGCGGGAGGGCCGATGAATGAGCAGTTCTTC
TRBJ2-5,-,-,TRBV6-4,CASSDSVGETQYF,TGTGCCAGCAGTGACTCAGTAGGAGAGACCCAGTACTTC
TRBJ2-7,-,TRBD1,TRBV13,CASRAGTGRYEQYF,TGTGCCAGCAGGGCCGGGACAGGGCGATACGAGCAGTACTTC
TRBJ2-7,many,TRBD1,TRBV29-1,CSVGGTGVYEQYF,TGCAGCGTTGGCGGGACAGGGGTCTACGAGCAGTACTTC
TRBJ1-1,-,TRBD1,TRBV7-9,CASSSRTGPTEAFF,TGTGCCAGCAGCTCCCGGACAGGGCCCACTGAAGCTTTCTTT
TRBJ2-5,once,-,TRBV7-2,CASSLWGRGETQYF,TGTGCCAGCAGCTTATGGGGCAGGGGAGAGACCCAGTACTTC
TRBJ2-2,-,-,TRBV18,CASSPRQGQNTGELFF,TGTGCCAGCTCACCACGGCAGGGGCAGAACACCGGGGAGCTGTTTTTT
TRBJ1-2,-,-,TRBV7-8,CASSLGRGSYGYTF,TGTGCCAGCAGCTTAGGGCGGGGGTCCTATGGCTACACCTTC
TRBJ2-5,once,TRBD2,TRBV10-3,CAISDSGGPQETQYF,TGTGCCATCAGTGATAGCGGGGGCCCTCAAGAGACCCAGTACTTC
TRBJ1-4,-,TRBD1,TRBV4-1,CASSQVPPGQGAEKLFF,TGCGCCAGCAGCCAAGTACCCCCGGGACAGGGGGCAGAAAAACTGTTTTTT
TRBJ2-1,-,TRBD2,TRBV18,CASSANPSGSRNEQFF,TGTGCCAGCTCAGCAAACCCTAGCGGGAGCCGCAATGAGCAGTTCTTC
TRBJ2-7,-,TRBD1,TRBV18,CASSPGQGGEQYF,TGTGCCAGCTCACCGGGACAGGGAGGCGAGCAGTACTTC
TRBJ1-5,once,-,TRBV18,CASSPTGGGANQPQHF,TGTGCCAGCTCACCCACAGGCGGAGGGGCCAATCAGCCCCAGCATTTT
TRBJ1-1,-,TRBD1,TRBV2,CASTGQGPGTEAFF,TGTGCCAGCACGGGACAGGGTCCGGGGACTGAAGCTTTCTTT
TRBJ2-5,-,TRBD2,TRBV10-3,CAIRAGLAGDQETQYF,TGTGCCATCAGAGCGGGACTAGCGGGAGACCAAGAGACCCAGTACTTC